The rows below give T cell receptor beta chains drawn from one sample of a study of immune evolution from preneoplasia to lung adenocarcinoma. Profiling relied on immunoSEQ multiplex PCR, and the TCRdb table lists in-frame clones only, not all of them. The sample consists of about 8,400 clones, about four fifths of them appearing once. Sequencing input: FFPE invasive lung adenocarcinoma tissue. The receptors come from a person aged 45 to 59 with lung adenocarcinoma. The CDR3 runs from the conserved cysteine through the conserved F or W. The order of the fields is D gene, V gene, clone size, J gene, CDR3 DNA, CDR3 protein. The D gene is left open where the match is weak. Clone size is shown for a subset of rows, as once, few, many or a class of expanded clone.

-	TRBV5-1	-	TRBJ2-5	TGCGCCAGCAGCGCCCTAGCTGCCCAAGAGACCCAGTACTTC	CASSALAAQETQYF
-	TRBV30	-	TRBJ2-3	TGTGCCTGGAGTGTACCAGGGCCAGATACGCAGTATTTT	CAWSVPGPDTQYF
-	TRBV27	-	TRBJ2-2	TGTGCCAGCAGTCCCAAAGGTGGGGTGCCCGGGGAGCTGTTTTTT	CASSPKGGVPGELFF
-	TRBV6-5	-	TRBJ1-1	TGTGCCAGCAGTTACTCGGCACAGGAGCGGAACACTGAAGCTTTCTTT	CASSYSAQERNTEAFF
-	TRBV11-3	-	TRBJ1-1	TGTGCCAGCAGCGGACAGAGGTCTGAAGCTTTCTTT	CASSGQRSEAFF
TRBD1	TRBV6-4	-	TRBJ1-1	TGTGCCAGCAGTGCGCAACAGGGGGCGAACACTGAAGCTTTCTTT	CASSAQQGANTEAFF
TRBD1	TRBV25-1	-	TRBJ1-4	TGTGCCAGCAGTGACCGGACAGGAGGTGAAAAACTGTTTTTT	CASSDRTGGEKLFF
-	TRBV4-2	few	TRBJ1-5	TGTGCCAGCAGCCTAACGCTCAGGAGCAATCAGCCCCAGCATTTT	CASSLTLRSNQPQHF
-	TRBV28	-	TRBJ1-3	TGTGCCAGCAGTTTGAGGGATATGAACACCATATATTTT	CASSLRDMNTIYF
-	TRBV12-5	once	TRBJ1-1	TGTGCTAGTGCCTTCAACACTGAAGCTTTCTTT	CASAFNTEAFF
TRBD2	TRBV5-1	-	TRBJ2-3	TGCGCCAGCAGCCTTGGGTCTAGCGGGGGTAGCACAGATACGCAGTATTTT	CASSLGSSGGSTDTQYF
-	TRBV29-1	-	TRBJ2-3	TGCAGCGTTGTGTCACGTCGGGACACGCAGTATTTT	CSVVSRRDTQYF
-	TRBV5-1	-	TRBJ1-1	TGCGCCAGCAGCTTGGGGGATCGTCTGGGTGAAGCTTTCTTT	CASSLGDRLGEAFF
TRBD2	TRBV28	-	TRBJ2-1	TGTGCCAGCAGGGAAAGAGCGGGGGCGGTATACAATGAGCAGTTCTTC	CASRERAGAVYNEQFF
-	TRBV2	-	TRBJ1-2	TGTGCCAGCATTCCGGGACTGGAGTCCGGCTACACCTTC	CASIPGLESGYTF
-	TRBV6-1	few	TRBJ2-7	TGTGCCAGCAGTGAAACGGGATTGCCGGGGTACTTC	CASSETGLPGYF
-	TRBV19	-	TRBJ2-7	TGTGCCAGTAGTATGGCCTCGGGCAGGGGCTACGAGCAGTACTTC	CASSMASGRGYEQYF
-	TRBV5-4	-	TRBJ2-4	TGTGCCAGCAGCCCGCCAGCCAAAAACATTCAGTACTTC	CASSPPAKNIQYF
-	TRBV6-5	-	TRBJ2-7	TGTGCCAGCCAAGCGTATACCTACGAGCAGTACTTC	CASQAYTYEQYF
-	TRBV10-3	-	TRBJ2-3	TGTGCCATCCGCCATTCGGTAGGGGGAGGTCAAGATACGCAGTATTTT	CAIRHSVGGGQDTQYF
TRBD1	TRBV5-4	-	TRBJ2-7	TGTGCCAGCAGCTTGGGAGGGACAGGGGGCCCCGAGCAGTACTTC	CASSLGGTGGPEQYF
-	TRBV11-2	-	TRBJ1-4	TGTGCCAGCAGCTTAGGTCGGGTAACTAATGAAAAACTGTTTTTT	CASSLGRVTNEKLFF
-	TRBV6-5	-	TRBJ1-2	TGTGCCAGCAGTGAATCTTCTTATGGCTACACCTTC	CASSESSYGYTF
TRBD1	TRBV5-1	-	TRBJ1-4	TGCGCCAGCAGCGAGGCCTCGGGACAGGGTGGAAAACTGTTTTTT	CASSEASGQGGKLFF
TRBD1	TRBV12-5	-	TRBJ2-3	TGTGCTAGTGACCGGGACAGCTCAACGCAGTATTTT	CASDRDSSTQYF
-	TRBV6-1	-	TRBJ1-5	TGTGCCAGCAGTGACTACAGTTGGGTTGATCAGCCCCAGCATTTT	CASSDYSWVDQPQHF
-	TRBV9	once	TRBJ1-6	TGTGCCAGCAGCGCCAAGTGGGGGGAACCCCTCCACTTT	CASSAKWGEPLHF
-	TRBV29-1	-	TRBJ2-7	TGCAGCGTTAGGGCGAACACCTACGAGCAGTACTTC	CSVRANTYEQYF
-	TRBV6-6	-	TRBJ1-3	TGTGCCAGCAGTAACGAGGGGGACACCATATATTTT	CASSNEGDTIYF
TRBD1	TRBV10-1	-	TRBJ1-1	TGCGCCAGCTCCGGGACAGGGGATTTATCTGAAGCTTTCTTT	CASSGTGDLSEAFF
TRBD1	TRBV7-2	large	TRBJ1-1	TGTGCCAGCAGCTTTACATCGACAGGGGCGAACACTGAAGCTTTCTTT	CASSFTSTGANTEAFF
-	TRBV29-1	-	TRBJ2-3	TGCAGCGTTGATTTTGGAACAGATACGCAGTATTTT	CSVDFGTDTQYF
-	TRBV9	-	TRBJ2-3	TGTGCCAGCAGCTCAAGGGGACTAGATACGCAGTATTTT	CASSSRGLDTQYF
-	TRBV18	-	TRBJ1-1	TGTGCCAGCTCACCTTCGATTACTGAAGCTTTCTTT	CASSPSITEAFF
-	TRBV7-3	-	TRBJ1-1	TGTGCCAGCAGGCTTGGACAGATGAACACTGAAGCTTTCTTT	CASRLGQMNTEAFF
-	TRBV6-1	-	TRBJ2-2	TGTGCCAGCAGTGAAGAGGCAGGGAATACCGGGGAGCTGTTTTTT	CASSEEAGNTGELFF
-	TRBV28	once	TRBJ1-1	TGTGCCAGCAGCGTCACCTGGAACACTGAAGCTTTCTTT	CASSVTWNTEAFF
-	TRBV7-8	-	TRBJ2-3	TGTGCCAGCAGCTTAGTGGATACGCAGTATTTT	CASSLVDTQYF
TRBD1	TRBV4-1	-	TRBJ1-1	TGCGCCAGCAGCCACCCGACAGGGGGCGGGACTGAAGCTTTCTTT	CASSHPTGGGTEAFF